The clone carrying this TCR beta chain was seen only once. Its antigen remains unknown. Trimming removed 6 bases from V and 0 bases from J, with 15 bases in between. The CDR3 spans 17 residues. In germline, CDR1 is LNHDA, CDR2 SQIVND (reference sequence). This entry comes from a study of cytomegalovirus exposure and HLA in healthy donors. Study-level points and caveats: Researchers counted approximately 160 TCR beta chains as cytomegalovirus-associated. Presence/absence analyses treated sequencing depth as roughly uniform across donors.

PCR employed 60 Vbeta and 13 Jbeta primers. Only in-frame clones appear in the TCRdb table, and some are missing; sequencing was by immunoSEQ multiplex PCR. The sample shows 150,000 to 200,000 clones, about three quarters of them seen only once. The chain combines TRBV19 with TRBJ2-6; D is ambiguous. Sequenced input: PBMCs. The TCR sequence derives from a woman in her 40s in good health and CMV-seropositive. CDR3 in DNA: TGTGCCAGTAGCTGGCTTGGCCGATCCTCTGGGGCCAACGTCCTGACTTTC. It encodes CASSWLGRSSGANVLTF.